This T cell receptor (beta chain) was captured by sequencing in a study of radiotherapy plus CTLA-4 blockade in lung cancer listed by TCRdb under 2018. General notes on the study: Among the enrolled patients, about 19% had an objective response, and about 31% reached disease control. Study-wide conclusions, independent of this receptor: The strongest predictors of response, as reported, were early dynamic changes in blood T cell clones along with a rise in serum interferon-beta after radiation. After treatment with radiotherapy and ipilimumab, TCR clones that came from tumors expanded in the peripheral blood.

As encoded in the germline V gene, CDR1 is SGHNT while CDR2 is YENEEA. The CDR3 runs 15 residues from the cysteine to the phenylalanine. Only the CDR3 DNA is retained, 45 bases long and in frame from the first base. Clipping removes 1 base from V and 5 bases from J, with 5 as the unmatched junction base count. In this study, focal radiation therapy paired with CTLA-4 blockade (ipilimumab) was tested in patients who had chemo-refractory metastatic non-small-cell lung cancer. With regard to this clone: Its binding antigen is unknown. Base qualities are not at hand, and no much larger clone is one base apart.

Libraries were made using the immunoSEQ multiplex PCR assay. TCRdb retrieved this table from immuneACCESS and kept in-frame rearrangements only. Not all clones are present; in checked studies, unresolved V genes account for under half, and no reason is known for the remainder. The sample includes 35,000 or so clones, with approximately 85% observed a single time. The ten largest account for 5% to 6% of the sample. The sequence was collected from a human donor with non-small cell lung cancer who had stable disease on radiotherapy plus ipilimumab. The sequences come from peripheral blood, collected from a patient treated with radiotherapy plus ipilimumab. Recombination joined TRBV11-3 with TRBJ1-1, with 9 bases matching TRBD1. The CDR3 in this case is CASSLARDRVTEAFF. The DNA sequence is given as TGTGCCAGCAGCTTAGCCCGGGACAGGGTTACTGAAGCTTTCTTT.